The 23 T cell receptor beta chains below were found in one sample sequenced in a study of CD8 T cells in Susac syndrome. With random hexamers, 0.5 to 1 ug RNA was reverse transcribed. MiXCR was run by TCRdb on the immunoSEQ multiplex PCR reads, yielding one entry per CDR3 protein. The table includes under 200,000 distinct CDR3 sequences, around 94% detected once. Sequencing used CD4+ T cells from PBMCs. The receptors here all came from a human donor in good health.

The gene calls are TRBV7-2 and TRBJ2-3; 9 bases align to TRBD2. Germline loops: CDR1 SGHTA, CDR2 FQGNSA. This CDR3 contains 12 residues. The DNA of the CDR3 is TGTGCTCTTACTGCTAGCGGGGAGACGCAGTATTTT. This sequence encodes CALTASGETQYF.

CDR3 amino acids: CSARGQGAGYGYTF. The CDR3 nucleotides read TGCAGTGCTAGGGGGCAGGGAGCGGGCTATGGCTACACCTTC. V and J are TRBV20-1 and TRBJ1-2; D perhaps matches TRBD1 (5 bases). Germline V gene lookup returns CDR1 DFQATT and CDR2 SNEGSKA (reference sequence). CDR3 size: 14 residues. Trimming stripped 3 bases from V and 4 bases from J, with 15 bases between.

The J gene is TRBJ1-6, the V gene TRBV5-1; no clear D. Trimming pared 0 bases from V and 6 bases from J, leaving 7 bases between. The CDR3 loop spans 14 amino acids. The germline V gene encodes CDR1 SGHRS and CDR2 YFSETQ. The CDR3: CASSLGAANSPLHF. The CDR3 DNA is TGCGCCAGCAGCTTGGGGGCCGCTAATTCACCCCTCCACTTT.

The J gene is TRBJ2-1, the V gene TRBV18; 9 bases are a match to TRBD1. With 4 bases clipped from V and 8 bases from J, the junction kept 6 bases outside the gene matches. The germline V gene has CDR1 KGHSH and CDR2 LQKENI. The CDR3 is 14 residues long. The CDR3 DNA follows: TGTGCCAGCTCACAACAGGGGGCCCTGGATGAGCAGTTCTTC. It encodes CASSQQGALDEQFF.

This rearrangement joins TRBV5-4 to TRBJ2-3, with a possible D match to TRBD1 (5 bases). The CDR3 spans 15 residues. Trimming removed 0 bases from V and 0 bases from J, with 8 bases in between. Per germline, CDR1 SGHNT and CDR2 YYREEE (reference sequence). The CDR3 DNA sequence: TGTGCCAGCAGCTTGGCTGGGGCTAGCACAGATACGCAGTATTTT. Its protein is CASSLAGASTDTQYF. Full variable domain (missing parts from reference TRBV5-4 and TRBJ2-3): ETGVTQSPTHLIKTRGQQVTLRCSSQSGHNTVSWYQQALGQGPQFIFQYYREEENGRGNFPPRFSGLQFPNYSSELNVNALELDDSALYLCASSLAGASTDTQYFGPGTRLTVL.

CDR3 nucleotide sequence: TGTGCCAGCAGCCCTCGGACTAGCTACTACGAGCAGTACTTC. It codes for CASSPRTSYYEQYF. The J gene is TRBJ2-7, the V gene TRBV7-2; 8 nucleotides align to TRBD2. Per germline, CDR1 SGHTA and CDR2 FQGNSA. This CDR3 has 14 residues. V was pared by 5 bases and J by 3 bases, with 6 bases of the junction left unmatched.

The rearrangement joins TRBV29-1 to TRBJ1-2, with TRBD1 as a possible D gene (6 bases). The V end was cut by 7 bases, the J end by 8 bases, with 17 bases between. This CDR3 is 12 amino acids long. Looked up from germline, CDR1 is SQVTM and CDR2 is ANQGSEA. DNA for the CDR3: TGCAGCGCCGGGGGCGCCCGGAGCGGCTACACCTTC. Its protein product is CSAGGARSGYTF.

The V gene is TRBV9, the J gene TRBJ1-1; no clear D gene. Germline V CDR1 and CDR2: SGDLS, YYNGEE. The V gene lost 0 bases and the J gene lost 5 bases, with 14 bases spanning the gap. CDR3 size: 15 residues. The CDR3 DNA reads as TGTGCCAGCAGCGTAGGGGTGGTGGAGCGGACTGAAGCTTTCTTT. Amino acids: CASSVGVVERTEAFF.

This chain joins TRBV9 and TRBJ2-2, with D unresolved. The CDR3 spans 16 residues. The germline CDR1 and CDR2 sequences are SGDLS and YYNGEE. V lost 0 bases, J lost 3 bases, and 12 bases lay in between. CDR3 nucleotides: TGTGCCAGCAGCGTAGGAGCAGTACTGCACACCGGGGAGCTGTTTTTT. It codes for CASSVGAVLHTGELFF.

The chain carries TRBV3-1 and TRBJ1-1; 7 nucleotides line up with TRBD1. This CDR3 contains 12 residues. Unmatched junction bases numbered 2, after V lost 3 bases and J lost 7 bases. Germline V gene lookup returns CDR1 LGHDT and CDR2 YNNKEL (reference sequence). DNA of the CDR3: TGTGCCAGCAGCCATGGACAGGTTGAAGCTTTCTTT. Its protein is CASSHGQVEAFF.

This clonotype is a singleton in its sample. The chain combines TRBV29-1 with TRBJ2-5; 9 nucleotides align to TRBD2. Germline CDR1 is SQVTM and CDR2 is ANQGSEA. Germline trimming cut 7 bases from V and 5 bases from J; bases unmatched to any gene: 5. The CDR3 consists of 12 residues. CDR3 sequence reads: CSGGTSIETQYF. CDR3 in DNA: TGCAGCGGGGGGACTAGCATCGAGACCCAGTACTTC.

The chain employs TRBV7-2 and TRBJ2-3; 8 bases agree with TRBD2. Unmatched junction bases numbered 8, after V lost 5 bases and J lost 4 bases. The CDR3 consists of 15 residues. Germline V gives CDR1 SGHTA, CDR2 FQGNSA. The CDR3 coding sequence is TGTGCCAGCAGCCAACGGGGGGGCCGGGCAGATACGCAGTATTTT. Protein product: CASSQRGGRADTQYF.

The chain combines TRBV5-1 with TRBJ2-5; D is uncertain. This CDR3 spans 14 amino acids. CDR1 and CDR2 (germline): SGHRS, YFSETQ. V lost 2 bases and J 1 base, leaving 9 bases between the germline ends. The CDR3 DNA reads TGCGCCAGCAGCTTCATGGACGGCCAAGAGACCCAGTACTTC. Encoded protein: CASSFMDGQETQYF.

This chain connects TRBV5-1 to TRBJ2-5; unclear D gene. The CDR3 contains 14 residues. Germline CDR1 SGHRS, CDR2 YFSETQ. V dropped 0 bases and J dropped 0 bases, with 6 bases sitting between them. CDR3 in amino acids: CASSLDMNQETQYF. CDR3 sequence (DNA): TGCGCCAGCAGCTTGGATATGAACCAAGAGACCCAGTACTTC.

The chain recombines TRBV19 with TRBJ1-2, with 9 bases identical to TRBD1. Germline CDR1 reads LNHDA; CDR2 reads SQIVND (reference sequence). With 4 bases clipped from V and 2 bases from J, the junction kept 2 bases outside the gene matches. The CDR3 totals 14 residues. CDR3 nucleotides: TGTGCCAGTAGTACGGGACAGGGAAACTATGGCTACACCTTC. It specifies CASSTGQGNYGYTF.

J is TRBJ2-5 and V is TRBV14; the match to TRBD2 covers 7 bases. With V trimmed by 4 bases and J by 5 bases, 7 bases remained unmatched. CDR1 and CDR2 (germline): SGHDN, FVKESK. CDR3 length: 14 residues. Here the CDR3 reads CASSLWGGEETQYF. The CDR3 bases are TGTGCCAGCAGCCTCTGGGGGGGAGAGGAGACCCAGTACTTC.

This chain uses TRBV27 with TRBJ2-1; D might be TRBD1 (6 bases). V was clipped by 5 bases and J by 7 bases, with 15 bases between them. In germline, CDR1 is MNHEY, CDR2 SMNVEV (reference sequence). This CDR3 is built from 14 residues. CDR3 coding DNA: TGTGCCAGCAGTCCCCACGGGGACACTAATGAGCAGTTCTTC. It encodes CASSPHGDTNEQFF.

The chain links TRBV30 to TRBJ2-1, with 9 bases that match TRBD2. The V and J ends lost 0 bases and 6 bases, in that order; junction bases with no gene match: 0. The length of the CDR3 is 13 residues. Germline-derived CDR1 and CDR2 are GTSNPN and SVGIG (reference sequence). The CDR3 DNA reads as TGTGCCTGGAGTGTACTAGCGGGCAATGAGCAGTTCTTC. It translates to CAWSVLAGNEQFF.

The chain recombines TRBV30 with TRBJ1-2, with unresolved D. The ends were cut back, 0 bases at V and 4 bases at J, with 9 bases in the middle. The CDR3 sequence is 13 residues long. Germline lookup yields CDR1 GTSNPN and CDR2 SVGIG (reference sequence). The CDR3 region has the DNA TGTGCCTGGAGTGTACTCGCAGCCTATGGCTACACCTTC. Protein: CAWSVLAAYGYTF.

This chain joins TRBV6-2 or TRBV6-3 and TRBJ2-7; the D gene is possibly TRBD2 (5 bases). Trimming stripped 4 bases from V and 3 bases from J, with 10 bases between. CDR1 and CDR2 (germline): MNHEY, SVGEGT. CDR3 length: 13 amino acids. CDR3 nucleotides: TGTGCCAGCAGTTCACTAGAGTTCTACGAGCAGTACTTC. Translating gives CASSSLEFYEQYF.

This chain joins TRBV25-1 and TRBJ2-1, with 10 nucleotides matching TRBD1. Trimming took 4 bases from V and 5 from J; bases not matched to a gene: 8. This CDR3 has 16 amino acids. Germline V gene sequence: CDR1 MGHDK, CDR2 SYGVNS. The CDR3 nucleotides read TGTGCCAGCAGTGCCGCGGACAGGGGGATAGACAATGAGCAGTTCTTC. It encodes CASSAADRGIDNEQFF.

The V call is TRBV30, the J call TRBJ1-2; 7 nucleotides line up with TRBD1. Germline CDR1 GTSNPN, CDR2 SVGIG (reference sequence). This CDR3 is built from 12 residues. V was clipped by 1 base and J by 6 bases; unmatched bases: 2. The chain's CDR3 is CAWSATGNGYTF. The CDR3 DNA reads as TGTGCCTGGAGTGCGACAGGGAATGGCTACACCTTC.

This clonotype has just one count. The rearrangement uses TRBV5-1 and TRBJ2-7; 7 positions match TRBD2. With 5 bases clipped from V and 7 bases from J, the junction kept 9 bases outside the gene matches. Germline assignment: CDR1 SGHRS and CDR2 YFSETQ. The CDR3 sequence is 13 residues long. The CDR3 reads CASRYRSLAEQYF. CDR3 DNA sequence: TGCGCCAGCAGATACAGGTCACTAGCGGAGCAGTACTTC.